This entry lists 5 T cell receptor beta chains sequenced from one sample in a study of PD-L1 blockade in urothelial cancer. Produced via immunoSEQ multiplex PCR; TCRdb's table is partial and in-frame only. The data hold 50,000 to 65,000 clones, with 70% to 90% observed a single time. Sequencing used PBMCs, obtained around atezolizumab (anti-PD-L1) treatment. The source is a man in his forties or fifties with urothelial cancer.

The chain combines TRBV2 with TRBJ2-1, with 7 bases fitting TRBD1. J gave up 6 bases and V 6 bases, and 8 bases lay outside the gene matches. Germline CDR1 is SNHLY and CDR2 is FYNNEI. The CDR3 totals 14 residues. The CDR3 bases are TGTGCCAGCAGGGATCGGACAGGAGTCAATGAGCAGTTCTTC. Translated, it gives CASRDRTGVNEQFF.

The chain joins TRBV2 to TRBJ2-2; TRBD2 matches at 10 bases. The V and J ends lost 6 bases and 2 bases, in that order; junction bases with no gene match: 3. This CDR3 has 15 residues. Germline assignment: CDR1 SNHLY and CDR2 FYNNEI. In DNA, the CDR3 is TGTGCCAGCAGACTAGCGGGACCCAACACCGGGGAGCTGTTTTTT. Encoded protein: CASRLAGPNTGELFF.

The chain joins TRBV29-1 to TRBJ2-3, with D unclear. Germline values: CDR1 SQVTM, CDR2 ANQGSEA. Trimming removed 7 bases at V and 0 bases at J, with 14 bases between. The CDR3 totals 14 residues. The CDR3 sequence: CSAAVAGSTDTQYF. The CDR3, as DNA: TGCAGCGCTGCCGTGGCAGGTAGCACAGATACGCAGTATTTT.

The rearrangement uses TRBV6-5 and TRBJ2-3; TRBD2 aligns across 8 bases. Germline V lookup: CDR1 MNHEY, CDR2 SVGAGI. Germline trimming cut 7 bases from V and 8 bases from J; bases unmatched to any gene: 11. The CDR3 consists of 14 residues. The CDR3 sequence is CASTLQRGLGTQYF. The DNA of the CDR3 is TGTGCCAGCACACTTCAGCGGGGGCTCGGTACGCAGTATTTT.

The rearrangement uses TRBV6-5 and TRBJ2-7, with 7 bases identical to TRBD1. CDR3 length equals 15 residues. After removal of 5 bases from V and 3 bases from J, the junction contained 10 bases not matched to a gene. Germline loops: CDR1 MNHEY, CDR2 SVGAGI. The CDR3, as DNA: TGTGCCAGCAGTAACCCTCCGGGACAGAACTACGAGCAGTACTTC. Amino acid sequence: CASSNPPGQNYEQYF.